This T cell receptor beta chain was captured in a study of radiotherapy plus CTLA-4 blockade in lung cancer. Comments on this clone: The target antigen is unknown. The identical CDR3 is also encoded by other nucleotide sequences in the sample.

Sequencing used immunoSEQ multiplex PCR; TCRdb keeps in-frame clones, though not all of them. The data show 50,000 to 65,000 clones, 77% seen once. Germline CDR1 reads SGHRS; CDR2 reads YFSETQ. Trimming removed 0 bases at V and 1 base at J, with 8 bases between. There are 15 residues in the CDR3. Study-wide results and limits: Peripheral blood showed expansion of tumor-derived TCR clones after radiotherapy and ipilimumab.

This clonotype was sampled from a human donor with non-small cell lung cancer who had a partial response to radiotherapy plus ipilimumab. Sequences were derived from peripheral blood, sampled from a patient treated with radiotherapy plus ipilimumab. This chain connects TRBV5-1 to TRBJ2-1; D is unresolved. CDR3 in DNA: TGCGCCAGCAGCTTGGACAGTGTTTCCTACAATGAGCAGTTCTTC. Its protein is CASSLDSVSYNEQFF.